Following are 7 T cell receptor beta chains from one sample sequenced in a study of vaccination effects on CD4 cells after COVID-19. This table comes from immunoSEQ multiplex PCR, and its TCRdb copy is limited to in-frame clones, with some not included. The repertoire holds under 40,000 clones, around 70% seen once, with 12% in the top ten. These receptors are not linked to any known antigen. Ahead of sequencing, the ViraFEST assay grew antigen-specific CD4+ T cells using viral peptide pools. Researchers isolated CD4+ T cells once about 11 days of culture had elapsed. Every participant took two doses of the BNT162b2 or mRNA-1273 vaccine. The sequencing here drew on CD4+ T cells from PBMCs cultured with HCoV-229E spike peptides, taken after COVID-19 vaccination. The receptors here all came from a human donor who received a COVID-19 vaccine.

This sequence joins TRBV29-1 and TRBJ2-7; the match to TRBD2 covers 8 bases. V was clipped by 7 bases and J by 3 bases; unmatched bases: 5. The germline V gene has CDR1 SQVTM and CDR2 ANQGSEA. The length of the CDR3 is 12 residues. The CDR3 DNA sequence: TGCAGCGGGGGGACTAGACTCTACGAGCAGTACTTC. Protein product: CSGGTRLYEQYF.

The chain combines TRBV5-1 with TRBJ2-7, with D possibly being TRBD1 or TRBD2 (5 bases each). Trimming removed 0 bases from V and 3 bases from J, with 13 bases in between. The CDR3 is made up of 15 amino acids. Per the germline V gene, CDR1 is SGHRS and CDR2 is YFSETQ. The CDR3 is CASSLGGTVGYEQYF. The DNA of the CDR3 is TGCGCCAGCAGCTTGGGGGGGACGGTAGGCTACGAGCAGTACTTC.

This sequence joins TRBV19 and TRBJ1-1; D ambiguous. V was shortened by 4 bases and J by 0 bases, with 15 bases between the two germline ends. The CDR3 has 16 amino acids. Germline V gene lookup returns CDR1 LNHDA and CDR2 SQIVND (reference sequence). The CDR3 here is CASSTRPGSMNTEAFF. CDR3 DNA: TGTGCCAGTAGTACTCGACCCGGATCGATGAACACTGAAGCTTTCTTT. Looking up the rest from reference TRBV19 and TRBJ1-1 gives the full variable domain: DGGITQSPKYLFRKEGQNVTLSCEQNLNHDAMYWYRQDPGQGLRLIYYSQIVNDFQKGDIAEGYSVSREKKESFPLTVTSAQKNPTAFYLCASSTRPGSMNTEAFFGQGTRLTVV.

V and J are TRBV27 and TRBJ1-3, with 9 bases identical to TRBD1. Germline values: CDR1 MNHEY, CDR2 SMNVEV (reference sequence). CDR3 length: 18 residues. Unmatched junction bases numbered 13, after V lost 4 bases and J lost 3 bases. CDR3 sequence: CASSSGTGLREGGNTIYF. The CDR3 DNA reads TGTGCCAGCAGTTCCGGGACAGGGCTAAGGGAGGGTGGAAACACCATATATTTT.

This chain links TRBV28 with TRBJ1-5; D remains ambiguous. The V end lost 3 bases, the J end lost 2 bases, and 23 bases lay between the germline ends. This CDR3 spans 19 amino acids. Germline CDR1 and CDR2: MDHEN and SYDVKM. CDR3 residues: CASSLEAKALRAGNQPQHF. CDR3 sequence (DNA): TGTGCCAGCAGTTTGGAGGCAAAGGCCCTACGGGCGGGCAATCAGCCCCAGCATTTT. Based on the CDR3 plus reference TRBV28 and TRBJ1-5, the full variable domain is DVKVTQSSRYLVKRTGEKVFLECVQDMDHENMFWYRQDPGLGLRLIYFSYDVKMKEKGDIPEGYSVSREKKERFSLILESASTNQTSMYLCASSLEAKALRAGNQPQHFGDGTRLSIL.

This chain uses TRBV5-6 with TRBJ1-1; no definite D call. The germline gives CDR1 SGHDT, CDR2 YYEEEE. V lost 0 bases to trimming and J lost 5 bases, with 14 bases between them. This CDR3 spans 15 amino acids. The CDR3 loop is CASSLGGTGWTEAFF. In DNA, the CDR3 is TGTGCCAGCAGCTTGGGGGGTACGGGTTGGACTGAAGCTTTCTTT.

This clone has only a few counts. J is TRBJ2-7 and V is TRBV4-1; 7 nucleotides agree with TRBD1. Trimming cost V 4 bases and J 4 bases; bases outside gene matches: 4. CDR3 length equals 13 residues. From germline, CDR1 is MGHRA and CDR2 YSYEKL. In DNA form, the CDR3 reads TGCGCCAGCAGCCTACAGACAGGGTACGAGCAGTACTTC. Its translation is CASSLQTGYEQYF.